These T cell receptor beta chains were read from a single sample in a study of cytomegalovirus exposure and HLA in healthy donors. TCRdb keeps only in-frame clones here, not all; method: immunoSEQ multiplex PCR. The profile covers around 190,000 clones, with around three quarters appearing a single time and approximately 4.4% taken by the ten largest. Sequenced input: PBMCs. These receptors were obtained from a woman between 25 and 40 years old in good health and CMV-seropositive. The CDR3 runs from the conserved cysteine through the conserved F or W. Each record gives: V gene, clone size, J gene, D gene, CDR3 DNA, CDR3 protein. A D gene is named only where the DNA matches it firmly. Rows may omit the clone size; those that give it use once, few, many or a size class.

TRBV10-3	NA	TRBJ2-3	TRBD2	TGTGCCATCAGTGAGGCCCCCGGGACTAGCGGGAGAGATACGCAGTATTTT	CAISEAPGTSGRDTQYF
TRBV10-3	NA	TRBJ2-1	TRBD2	TGTGCCATCTGGCGGGGGTCTAGCTCCTACAATGAGCAGTTCTTC	CAIWRGSSSYNEQFF
TRBV6-1	NA	TRBJ1-5	TRBD1	TGTGCCAGCAGTGATGGACAGGGGGATCAGCCCCAGCATTTT	CASSDGQGDQPQHF
TRBV10-3	NA	TRBJ2-7	NA	TGTGCCACCGCGCCCGGGACATTTTCCTACGAGCAGTACTTC	CATAPGTFSYEQYF
TRBV5-6	NA	TRBJ1-1	NA	TGTGCCAGCAGCTTGGGGGACAAGAACACTGAAGCTTTCTTT	CASSLGDKNTEAFF
TRBV11-3	few	TRBJ2-2	NA	TGTGCCAGCAGCTTAGGTGCAGGGTCTAACACCGGGGAGCTGTTTTTT	CASSLGAGSNTGELFF
TRBV19	NA	TRBJ2-7	NA	TGTGCCAGTAGTATGGCTGTTGGGACTGGCTACGAGCAGTACTTC	CASSMAVGTGYEQYF
TRBV5-6	NA	TRBJ2-3	TRBD2	TGTGCCAGCAGCTTCGGACTAGCGGTTAGCACAGATACGCAGTATTTT	CASSFGLAVSTDTQYF
TRBV6-1	NA	TRBJ2-2	TRBD2	TGTGCCAGCAGTGCCTCCAGCGGGGGGAACACCGGGGAGCTGTTTTTT	CASSASSGGNTGELFF
TRBV4-1	NA	TRBJ2-1	NA	TGCGCCAGCAGCCAATCCAGACAGTTCTCCTACAATGAGCAGTTCTTC	CASSQSRQFSYNEQFF
TRBV7-9	NA	TRBJ2-7	NA	TGTGCCAGCAGTCACTCCTACGAGCAGTACTTC	CASSHSYEQYF
TRBV2	few	TRBJ2-7	NA	TGTGCCAGCAGTGCTAATTACGAGCAGTACTTC	CASSANYEQYF
TRBV11-2	few	TRBJ2-2	TRBD2	TGTGCCAGCACCTTACGGCGGGGGATCACCGGGGAGCTGTTTTTT	CASTLRRGITGELFF
TRBV10-3	NA	TRBJ1-1	NA	TGTGCCATCAGTGGCCTCACCAGAACTGAAGCTTTCTTT	CAISGLTRTEAFF
TRBV10-1	NA	TRBJ1-5	NA	TGCGCCAGCAGTAATCAGGTAGATCAGCCCCAGCATTTT	CASSNQVDQPQHF
TRBV9	NA	TRBJ1-5	NA	TGTGCCAGCAGCGTAGATTTTTTCCGGCCCCAGCATTTT	CASSVDFFRPQHF
TRBV4-2	NA	TRBJ1-3	NA	TGTGCCAGCAGCCAAGATACAGGGGGAAACACCATATATTTT	CASSQDTGGNTIYF
TRBV4-3	NA	TRBJ1-1	NA	TGCGCCAGCAGCCAAGAACAGGAAAACACTGAAGCTTTCTTT	CASSQEQENTEAFF
TRBV5-6	NA	TRBJ2-7	NA	TGTGCCAGCAGCCGGGACTTCACCTACGAGCAGTACTTC	CASSRDFTYEQYF
TRBV5-1	NA	TRBJ2-7	TRBD1	TGCGCCAGCAGACAGGGGACCTACGAGCAGTACTTC	CASRQGTYEQYF
TRBV27	NA	TRBJ1-3	TRBD1	TGTGCCAGCAGTGCCCGGGACAGTGCCTCTGGAAACACCATATATTTT	CASSARDSASGNTIYF
TRBV7-9	once	TRBJ2-5	TRBD2	TGTGCCAGCAGCCCACGAGGGTTAGCGGGGGGCCTAGGACAAGAGACCCAGTACTTC	CASSPRGLAGGLGQETQYF
TRBV2	NA	TRBJ1-2	NA	TGTGCCAGCAGTGCATGGAGAGCAAACTATGGCTACACCTTC	CASSAWRANYGYTF
TRBV27	NA	TRBJ2-7	NA	TGTGCCAGCAGTCCAGGGCGGCGGTACGAGCAGTACTTC	CASSPGRRYEQYF
TRBV7-9	NA	TRBJ1-5	NA	TGTGCCAGCAGCCCGCGGGGGAATAGCAATCAGCCCCAGCATTTT	CASSPRGNSNQPQHF
TRBV18	NA	TRBJ2-5	TRBD1	TGTGCCAGCTCACCGGTGGACAGGGGTCGAGAGACCCAGTACTTC	CASSPVDRGRETQYF
TRBV6-5	NA	TRBJ2-7	NA	TGTGCCAGCAGTCGGAGGCTAGCACTCGAGCAGTACTTC	CASSRRLALEQYF
TRBV11-2	few	TRBJ1-2	NA	TGTGCCAGCACCCCGGGGGGTGGCTACACCTTC	CASTPGGGYTF
TRBV7-8	once	TRBJ1-5	NA	TGTGCCAGCAGCTTAAGCCAGGGCGTCCAGCCCCAGCATTTT	CASSLSQGVQPQHF
TRBV18	NA	TRBJ1-5	TRBD1	TGTGCCAGCTCACAGGGGGCTAATCAGCCCCAGCATTTT	CASSQGANQPQHF
TRBV29-1	NA	TRBJ2-3	NA	TGCAGCGTTGTCCCCCGACAAATTAGCACAGATACGCAGTATTTT	CSVVPRQISTDTQYF
TRBV9	NA	TRBJ2-5	TRBD2	TGTGCCAGCAGCCCGGGGGCTAGCGGGGGGGTGTCTCAAGAGACCCAGTACTTC	CASSPGASGGVSQETQYF
TRBV5-5	NA	TRBJ1-2	NA	TGTGCCAGCAGCTTGGGTCCCTCTAGCTATGGCTACACCTTC	CASSLGPSSYGYTF
TRBV7-5	NA	TRBJ2-7	NA	TGTGCCAGAAGCTTAGTAAGCGGGTCGAGCTCCTACGAGCAGTACTTC	CARSLVSGSSSYEQYF
TRBV5-4	NA	TRBJ1-2	TRBD1	TGTGCCAGCAGCTTGCAGGGGGCGGGGGGCTACACCTTC	CASSLQGAGGYTF
TRBV6-5	few	TRBJ2-1	NA	TGTGCCAGCAGTTACGGGCGACAGGACAATGAGCAGTTCTTC	CASSYGRQDNEQFF
TRBV10-3	NA	TRBJ1-1	NA	TGTGCCACCCGGGGGGGGGCGGGGGACACTGAAGCTTTCTTT	CATRGGAGDTEAFF
TRBV5-1	NA	TRBJ1-2	TRBD1	TGCGCCAGCAGCTCACCAGGGGGACTCGGGGACTATGGCTACACCTTC	CASSSPGGLGDYGYTF
TRBV5-5	few	TRBJ1-6	NA	TGTGCCAGCAGCTTGGTTCGGACATTTGGTTCACCCCTCCACTTT	CASSLVRTFGSPLHF
TRBV7-8	NA	TRBJ1-5	NA	TGTGCCAGCAGCTTAGGGCCCACCCCGGAGTGGCAGCCCCAGCATTTT	CASSLGPTPEWQPQHF
TRBV27	NA	TRBJ2-7	TRBD1	TGTGCCAGCAGGTTATGGACAGGGAGCTCCTACGAGCAGTACTTC	CASRLWTGSSYEQYF
TRBV5-5	NA	TRBJ2-1	NA	TGTGCCAGCAGCCGTCCACTAGTGAACAATGAGCAGTTCTTC	CASSRPLVNNEQFF
TRBV5-4	NA	TRBJ1-4	TRBD1	TGTGCCACCCGGAAGGGGGCTGATGAAAAACTGTTTTTT	CATRKGADEKLFF
TRBV11-2	NA	TRBJ1-1	TRBD1	TGTGCCAGCAGCAGGGGGGGCCGGGACAGGGCCCGATTGAACACTGAAGCTTTCTTT	CASSRGGRDRARLNTEAFF
TRBV7-8	NA	TRBJ2-7	NA	TGTGCCAGCAGCTTAGCGGAGTACGAGCAGTACTTC	CASSLAEYEQYF
TRBV2	NA	TRBJ2-7	NA	TGTGCCAGCAGCCAGACCAGGGGCCGACCATCCTACGAGCAGTACTTC	CASSQTRGRPSYEQYF
TRBV13	NA	TRBJ2-7	TRBD2	TGTGCCAGCAGCTTCGGCCGGGACTACCCATACGAGCAGTACTTC	CASSFGRDYPYEQYF
TRBV7-8	NA	TRBJ1-2	NA	TGTGCCAGCAGCTACCGACCGGGACAAGAAAACTATGGCTACACCTTC	CASSYRPGQENYGYTF
TRBV27	NA	TRBJ2-2	TRBD1	TGTGCCAGCAAGAGGGGGCAGAACACCGGGGAGCTGTTTTTT	CASKRGQNTGELFF
TRBV5-1	NA	TRBJ2-1	TRBD2	TGCGCCAGCAGCCTAAGCGGGAGTCGGTACAATGAGCAGTTCTTC	CASSLSGSRYNEQFF
TRBV5-4	NA	TRBJ1-4	NA	TGTGCCAGCAGCGAGGCCGGAGCGACTAATGAAAAACTGTTTTTT	CASSEAGATNEKLFF
TRBV9	NA	TRBJ2-1	NA	TGTGCCAGCAGCGGAGGACTGGGCTCCTACAATGAGCAGTTCTTC	CASSGGLGSYNEQFF
TRBV5-6	few	TRBJ2-6	TRBD1	TGTGCCAGCAGCCACCGGGACAGGGGTAGAGTCTCTGGGGCCAACGTCCTGACTTTC	CASSHRDRGRVSGANVLTF
TRBV4-3	NA	TRBJ2-3	TRBD2	TGCGCCAGCAGTCGGTGGGCGGGAGTGGCAGATACGCAGTATTTT	CASSRWAGVADTQYF
TRBV27	NA	TRBJ2-7	TRBD2	TGTGCCAGCAGTTTCGGGACTAGCGGGGGGACATACTACGAGCAGTACTTC	CASSFGTSGGTYYEQYF